The 13 T cell receptor beta chains in this list originate from one sample, sequenced in a study of control samples from healthy donors and cancer patients. The assay was immunoSEQ multiplex PCR, and TCRdb's table has in-frame clones only and misses some. The sample comprises tens of thousands of clones, roughly 93% of which are singletons, and around 1.5% rests with the top ten. Specimen: blood. The receptors derive from a young woman in good health.

The CDR3 region has the DNA TGTGCCACCAGTGGGGGACACACCCGTAACTATGGCTACACCTTC. This codes for CATSGGHTRNYGYTF. This chain connects TRBV24-1 to TRBJ1-2; D possibly corresponds to TRBD1 (6 bases). Per the germline V gene, CDR1 is KGHDR and CDR2 is SFDVKD. The V end was cut by 5 bases, the J end by 1 base, with 13 bases between. The CDR3 is 15 residues long.

This chain connects TRBV5-6 to TRBJ1-1; no firm D call. CDR1 SGHDT and CDR2 YYEEEE come from the germline V gene. Trimming left V 4 bases short and J 3 bases short, with 7 bases between. The CDR3 length is 12 residues. CDR3 nucleotides: TGTGCCAGCAGCGGTGGGGACACTGAAGCTTTCTTT. As protein: CASSGGDTEAFF.

The chain has TRBV2 and TRBJ1-3; no definite D call. CDR1 and CDR2 (germline): SNHLY, FYNNEI. The CDR3 has 13 amino acids. V lost 2 bases and J lost 4, with 6 bases in between. DNA of the CDR3: TGTGCCAGCAGTGAAAACATCGGAAACACCATATATTTT. Protein sequence: CASSENIGNTIYF.

This chain joins TRBV7-9 and TRBJ1-3, with a weak D call TRBD1 (5 bases). Per germline, CDR1 SEHNR and CDR2 FQNEAQ (reference sequence). The germline V and J ends were trimmed by 1 base and 4 bases, with 17 bases remaining between them. The CDR3 totals 17 residues. The CDR3 protein is CASSLDGGFLAGNTIYF. The DNA for the CDR3 is TGTGCCAGCAGCTTAGACGGGGGATTTCTGGCGGGAAACACCATATATTTT.

The J gene is TRBJ2-7, the V gene TRBV27; D remains ambiguous. This CDR3 is 14 amino acids long. The germline gives CDR1 MNHEY, CDR2 SMNVEV (reference sequence). V was clipped by 9 bases and J by 1 base, with 16 bases between them. The DNA for the CDR3 is TGTGCCAGAAACGGACGGAGTAAATCCTACGAGCAGTACTTC. It yields the protein CARNGRSKSYEQYF.

The J gene is TRBJ1-1, the V gene TRBV6-1; D is perhaps TRBD1 (5 bases). The V and J ends lost 4 bases and 0 bases respectively, with 18 bases between them. This CDR3 contains 17 residues. The germline CDR1 and CDR2 sequences are MNHNS and SASEGT. The CDR3 loop is CASSGGLAGRLNTEAFF. CDR3 in DNA: TGTGCCAGCAGTGGTGGGCTGGCAGGGAGGTTGAACACTGAAGCTTTCTTT.

This chain connects TRBV28 to TRBJ2-3; D might be TRBD1 (6 bases). V was pared by 6 bases and J by 2 bases, with 9 bases between. This CDR3 region has 13 residues. Germline V lookup: CDR1 MDHEN, CDR2 SYDVKM. The CDR3 DNA sequence: TGTGCCAGCAGGGACAGCTTCACAGATACGCAGTATTTT. Its translation is CASRDSFTDTQYF.

This rearrangement joins TRBV3-1 (or the pseudogene TRBV3-2) to TRBJ1-6, with TRBD1 matching 7 bases. This CDR3 is built from 14 residues. V was pared by 6 bases and J by 10 bases, with 9 bases of the junction left unmatched. Germline V gives CDR1 LGHDT, CDR2 YNNKEL (reference sequence). The DNA for the CDR3 is TGTGCCAGCAGAAATACAGGGGTCGACTCACCCCTCCACTTT. Protein sequence: CASRNTGVDSPLHF.

The chain employs TRBV28 and TRBJ1-5, with TRBD1 matching over 9 bases. The CDR3 totals 16 residues. With V trimmed by 2 bases and J by 7 bases, 9 bases remained unmatched. CDR1 MDHEN and CDR2 SYDVKM come from the germline V gene. CDR3 loop: CASSLAGTGLRQPQHF. The CDR3 DNA follows: TGTGCCAGCAGTTTAGCTGGGACAGGGCTCCGGCAGCCCCAGCATTTT.

This clone has only a few counts. The chain uses TRBV7-8 and TRBJ2-7; D gene ambiguous. This CDR3 comprises 14 residues. Germline CDR1 and CDR2: SGHVS and FQNEAQ. Trimming cost V 1 base and J 0 bases, with 7 bases left between them. CDR3 sequence (DNA): TGTGCCAGCAGCTTAGGGCAGAACTCCTACGAGCAGTACTTC. Translated, it gives CASSLGQNSYEQYF.

The gene calls are TRBV5-1 and TRBJ2-2, with no clear D. The V end lost 0 bases, the J end lost 7 bases, and 7 bases lay between the germline ends. There are 13 residues in the CDR3. Germline V CDR1 and CDR2: SGHRS, YFSETQ. The CDR3 DNA is TGCGCCAGCAGCTTGGCGCGAAACGGGGAGCTGTTTTTT. It encodes CASSLARNGELFF.

V is TRBV13 and J is TRBJ2-7; 7 nucleotides agree with TRBD1. The V segment lost 5 bases and the J segment 0 bases; nucleotides outside the gene matches: 10. Germline CDR1 PRHDT, CDR2 FYEKMQ (reference sequence). This CDR3 is built from 16 residues. The CDR3 sequence: CASSVVGQLPSYEQYF. The CDR3 region has the DNA TGTGCCAGCAGCGTGGTGGGACAGCTTCCCTCCTACGAGCAGTACTTC.

This chain links TRBV19 with TRBJ2-7; 10 bases are a match to TRBD1. Germline V gene data show CDR1 as LNHDA and CDR2 as SQIVND (reference sequence). This CDR3 is 15 amino acids long. V lost 5 bases to trimming and J lost 6 bases; unmatched junction nucleotides: 10. The CDR3 here is CASSVPRQGAREQYF. The CDR3 DNA sequence: TGTGCCAGTAGTGTACCGAGACAGGGGGCCCGCGAGCAGTACTTC.